The source of this TCR beta chain is a study of identical twins. The V and J ends lost 1 base and 4 bases respectively, with 10 bases between them. The CDR3 spans 14 residues. Germline CDR1 is SGHDN and CDR2 is FVKESK. TCRdb used MiXCR to reprocess the 5' RACE reads, holding one entry per CDR3 protein. Among some 1,700,000 distinct CDR3 sequences listed, roughly 35% were seen once. The chain has TRBV14 and TRBJ1-2; no definite D call. This receptor was identified in a newborn girl in good health. Sequencing was carried out using cord blood. The CDR3 DNA is TGTGCCAGCAGCCAAGTCTCAGTCCTCTATGGCTACACCTTC. Protein product: CASSQVSVLYGYTF.